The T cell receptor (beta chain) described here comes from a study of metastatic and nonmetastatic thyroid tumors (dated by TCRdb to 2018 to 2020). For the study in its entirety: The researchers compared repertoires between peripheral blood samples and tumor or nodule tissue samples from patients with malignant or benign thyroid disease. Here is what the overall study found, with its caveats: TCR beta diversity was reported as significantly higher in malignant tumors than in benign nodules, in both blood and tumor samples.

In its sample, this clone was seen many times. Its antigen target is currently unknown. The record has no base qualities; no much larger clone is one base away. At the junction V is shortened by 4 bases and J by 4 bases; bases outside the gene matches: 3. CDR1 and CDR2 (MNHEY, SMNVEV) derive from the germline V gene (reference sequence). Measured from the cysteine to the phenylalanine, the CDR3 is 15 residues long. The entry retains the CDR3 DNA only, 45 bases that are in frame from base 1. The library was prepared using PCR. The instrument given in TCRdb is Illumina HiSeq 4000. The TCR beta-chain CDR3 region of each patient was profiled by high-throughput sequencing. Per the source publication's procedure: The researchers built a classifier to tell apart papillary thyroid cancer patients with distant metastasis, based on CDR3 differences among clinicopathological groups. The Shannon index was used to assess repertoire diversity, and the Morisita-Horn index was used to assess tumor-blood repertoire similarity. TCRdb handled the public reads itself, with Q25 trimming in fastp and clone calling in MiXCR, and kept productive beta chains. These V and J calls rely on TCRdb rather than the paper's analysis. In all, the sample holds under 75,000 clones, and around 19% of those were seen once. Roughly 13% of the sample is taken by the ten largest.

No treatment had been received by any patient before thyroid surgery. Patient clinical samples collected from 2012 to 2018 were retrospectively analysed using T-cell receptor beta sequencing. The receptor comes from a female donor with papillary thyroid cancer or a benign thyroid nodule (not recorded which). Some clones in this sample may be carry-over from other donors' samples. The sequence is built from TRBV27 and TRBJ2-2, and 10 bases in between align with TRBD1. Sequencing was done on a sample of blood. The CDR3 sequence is CASSSRTGGTGELFF. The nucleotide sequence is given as TGTGCCAGCAGTTCAAGGACAGGGGGCACCGGGGAGCTGTTTTTT.